This entry lists 25 T cell receptor beta chains sequenced from one sample in a study of T cell clonotyping in hematopoietic cell transplantation (dated by TCRdb to about 2021). The library came from the immunoSEQ multiplex PCR assay. In its TCRdb copy, this immuneACCESS table keeps in-frame sequences only and misses some clones. Where compared with another copy, unresolved V genes explain less than half of these, and the others have no known cause. Present in this sample are approximately 70,000 clones, 94% of which were seen just once. In total, the top ten clones hold about 1.5% of the sample. Sequenced: peripheral blood mononuclear cells. The receptors stem from a man between 50 and 59 years old in good health. Some clones in this sample may be carry-over from other donors' samples.

J is TRBJ2-3 and V is TRBV10-3; 11 bases are a match to TRBD2. The CDR3 consists of 17 residues. Germline CDR1 reads ENHRY; CDR2 reads SYGVKD. V shed 4 bases, J shed 2 bases, and the junction held 8 bases outside the gene matches. The CDR3, as DNA: TGTGCCATCAGTGGGAGCCCTAGCGGGAGGCCCACAGATACGCAGTATTTT. Its translation: CAISGSPSGRPTDTQYF.

The chain is built from TRBV28 and TRBJ1-4, with 9 bases that match TRBD1. The V gene's germline CDR1 is MDHEN and CDR2 SYDVKM. CDR3 length: 15 residues. Unmatched junction bases numbered 8, after V lost 5 bases and J lost 7 bases. CDR3 coding DNA: TGTGCCAGCAGTCCTGGGGACAGGGCAAGTGAAAAACTGTTTTTT. Amino acid sequence: CASSPGDRASEKLFF.

The CDR3 coding sequence is TGCGCCTCTGCGGGAAGCGGTGGAGAAGAGCAGTACTTC. It encodes CASAGSGGEEQYF. The chain recombines TRBV5-1 with TRBJ2-7, with a weak D call TRBD2 (6 bases). Germline V lookup: CDR1 SGHRS, CDR2 YFSETQ. V lost 10 bases to trimming and J lost 7 bases, with 21 bases between them. CDR3 length: 13 amino acids.

V usage is TRBV28 and J usage is TRBJ2-1; no clear D. Germline CDR1 and CDR2: MDHEN and SYDVKM. The V and J ends lost 3 bases and 5 bases respectively, with 11 bases between them. This CDR3 comprises 14 residues. In nucleotides, the CDR3 is TGTGCCAGCAGTTTCGAAACGGTGCACAATGAGCAGTTCTTC. This sequence encodes CASSFETVHNEQFF.

This chain links TRBV28 with TRBJ2-7; TRBD1 matches 11 bases. The germline gives CDR1 MDHEN, CDR2 SYDVKM. The junction had 7 bases not matched to a gene; V was cut back by 7 bases and J by 5 bases. The CDR3 contains 14 residues. CDR3 nucleotide sequence: TGTGCCAGCATTAGTGGACAGGGGGCCCACGAGCAGTACTTC. Translated: CASISGQGAHEQYF.

This clone was counted a single time. This chain connects TRBV2 to TRBJ1-1; possible D gene TRBD1, 6 bases. CDR1 and CDR2 (germline): SNHLY, FYNNEI. The V and J ends lost 1 base and 5 bases respectively, with 14 bases between them. This CDR3 comprises 15 residues. The CDR3 DNA follows: TGTGCCAGCAGTGAAGTAGGGGCGCAGGGGACTGAAGCTTTCTTT. Its translation: CASSEVGAQGTEAFF.

The J gene is TRBJ2-7, the V gene TRBV5-5; 16 nucleotides line up with TRBD2. Per germline, CDR1 SGHKS and CDR2 YYEKEE (reference sequence). Trimming cost V 3 bases and J 6 bases; bases outside gene matches: 9. The CDR3 sequence is 17 residues long. CDR3 in amino acids: CASSSSPGLAGGREQYF. In DNA, the CDR3 is TGTGCCAGCAGCTCGTCTCCGGGACTAGCGGGGGGGCGCGAGCAGTACTTC.

The CDR3: CASSLRVGTGATNEKLFF. CDR3 bases: TGCGCCAGCAGCCTTCGGGTCGGGACAGGGGCAACTAATGAAAAACTGTTTTTT. The chain uses TRBV5-1 and TRBJ1-4; 10 bases are a match to TRBD1. Per germline, CDR1 SGHRS and CDR2 YFSETQ. This CDR3 contains 18 residues. Germline trimming cut 4 bases from V and 0 bases from J; bases unmatched to any gene: 9.

The chain employs TRBV6-6 and TRBJ1-1; D unclear. This CDR3 has 16 amino acids. Trimming cost V 5 bases and J 2 bases, with 18 bases left between them. Germline-derived CDR1 and CDR2 are MNHNY and SVGAGI (reference sequence). The CDR3 loop reads CASSITMGRENTEAFF. DNA for the CDR3: TGTGCCAGCAGTATTACGATGGGCCGAGAAAACACTGAAGCTTTCTTT.

V usage is TRBV30 and J usage is TRBJ1-3, with no clear D. CDR3 length: 13 amino acids. Germline V lookup: CDR1 GTSNPN, CDR2 SVGIG (reference sequence). V lost 4 bases and J lost 0, with 7 bases in between. CDR3 bases: TGTGCCTGGACCCGAAGCTCTGGAAACACCATATATTTT. Translated: CAWTRSSGNTIYF.

This chain connects TRBV30 to TRBJ1-5, with TRBD1 matching over 10 bases. V dropped 1 base and J dropped 6; count of bases not matched to a gene: 3. CDR1 GTSNPN and CDR2 SVGIG come from the germline V gene (reference sequence). This CDR3 has 14 amino acids. As DNA, the CDR3 is TGTGCCTGGAGTGCCGGACAGGGGGGTCAGCCCCAGCATTTT. This encodes CAWSAGQGGQPQHF.

The V gene is TRBV14, the J gene TRBJ2-6; D call uncertain. The V end was cut by 4 bases, the J end by 2 bases, with 12 bases between. Germline V gene data show CDR1 as SGHDN and CDR2 as FVKESK. The CDR3 is made up of 16 amino acids. CDR3 in DNA: TGTGCCAGCAGCCCTTTACAGATGCCTGGGGCCAACGTCCTGACTTTC. It yields the protein CASSPLQMPGANVLTF.

The chain has TRBV28 and TRBJ2-5, with D possibly matching TRBD2 (5 bases). The germline CDR1 and CDR2 sequences are MDHEN and SYDVKM. The V end lost 1 base, the J end lost 4 bases, and 22 bases lay between the germline ends. The CDR3 totals 18 residues. Here the CDR3 DNA reads TGTGCCAGCAGTTTATCCCGGGGATTAGGTAGTTTGGGAGAGACCCAGTACTTC. It yields the protein CASSLSRGLGSLGETQYF.

The V gene is TRBV5-1, the J gene TRBJ2-5; D is undetermined. The CDR3 contains 13 residues. Germline lookup yields CDR1 SGHRS and CDR2 YFSETQ. Deletions cut 6 bases from V and 1 base from J, with 10 bases between. The CDR3 region is CASNGRSQETQYF. CDR3 nucleotide sequence: TGCGCCAGCAACGGACGGAGCCAAGAGACCCAGTACTTC.

This clone was seen a few times. The rearrangement links TRBV4-3 to TRBJ1-2; 11 bases are a match to TRBD1. Germline V gives CDR1 LGHNA, CDR2 YSLEER. The CDR3 totals 16 residues. V shed 0 bases, J shed 8 bases, and the junction held 8 bases outside the gene matches. The DNA of the CDR3 is TGCGCCAGCAGCCAAGATAGTATGGGACAGGGGGTAGGCTACACCTTC. It encodes CASSQDSMGQGVGYTF.

The J gene is TRBJ2-2, the V gene TRBV9; TRBD1 or TRBD2 may be the D gene (5 bases each). CDR3 length equals 14 residues. Looked up from germline, CDR1 is SGDLS and CDR2 is YYNGEE. V gave up 2 bases and J gave up 7 bases, with 12 bases separating them. The chain's CDR3 is CASSVVGGDGELFF. The CDR3 DNA reads as TGTGCCAGCAGCGTTGTTGGGGGAGACGGGGAGCTGTTTTTT.

This chain connects TRBV5-6 to TRBJ1-4, with D unresolved. The CDR3 length is 15 residues. V was clipped by 3 bases and J by 0 bases, with 9 bases between them. Germline CDR1 SGHDT, CDR2 YYEEEE. CDR3 sequence: CASSYQTATNEKLFF. CDR3 nucleotide sequence: TGTGCCAGCAGCTATCAGACGGCAACTAATGAAAAACTGTTTTTT.

The chain couples TRBV28 to TRBJ2-2, with a tentative D call TRBD1 (6 bases). The CDR3 has 14 residues. Trimming removed 7 bases at V and 6 bases at J, with 15 bases between. In germline, CDR1 is MDHEN, CDR2 SYDVKM. CDR3 in DNA: TGTGCCAGCAACCCGGGACACCCAGCCGGGGAGCTGTTTTTT. Translation: CASNPGHPAGELFF.

The CDR3 DNA is TGCGCCAGCAGTCCGAGGACCGGGGAGCTGTTTTTT. Translated: CASSPRTGELFF. V usage is TRBV4-1 and J usage is TRBJ2-2; D gene ambiguous. Per the germline V gene, CDR1 is MGHRA and CDR2 is YSYEKL. Trimming removed 6 bases from V and 5 bases from J, with 7 bases in between. The length of the CDR3 is 12 residues.

The chain recombines TRBV6-1 with TRBJ1-5; D is ambiguous. The germline V gene encodes CDR1 MNHNS and CDR2 SASEGT. This CDR3 has 14 amino acids. The V end was cut by 2 bases, the J end by 2 bases, with 7 bases between. The CDR3 nucleotides read TGTGCCAGCAGTGAATTGGGCGGCAATCAGCCCCAGCATTTT. Translated, it gives CASSELGGNQPQHF.

This clone was counted between two and nine times. The chain has TRBV7-2 and TRBJ2-1, with 8 bases lining up with TRBD2. J lost 8 bases, V lost 5 bases, and 20 bases had no gene match. This CDR3 region has 18 residues. Germline V lookup: CDR1 SGHTA, CDR2 FQGNSA. The chain's CDR3 is CASSKRGGTGLGSDEQFF. For the CDR3, the DNA is TGTGCCAGCAGCAAAAGAGGGGGGACGGGACTAGGAAGCGATGAGCAGTTCTTC.

The rearrangement joins TRBV11-2 to TRBJ1-2; D gene unclear. Trimming cost V 0 bases and J 0 bases, with 8 bases left between them. Per germline, CDR1 SGHAT and CDR2 FQNNGV. The CDR3 runs to 15 residues. CDR3 region: CASSLDPGTNYGYTF. Here the CDR3 DNA reads TGTGCCAGCAGCTTAGATCCGGGGACTAACTATGGCTACACCTTC.

This chain connects TRBV28 to TRBJ2-7, with 8 bases matching TRBD1. The CDR3 spans 14 residues. Trimming cost V 6 bases and J 3 bases; bases outside gene matches: 7. Germline V gene sequence: CDR1 MDHEN, CDR2 SYDVKM. For the CDR3, the DNA is TGTGCCAGCAGGGGGGACAGGAAACTCTACGAGCAGTACTTC. Encoded protein: CASRGDRKLYEQYF.

This clone has a handful of counts. The chain recombines TRBV5-1 with TRBJ1-1; TRBD1 agrees at 10 bases. CDR3 size: 17 residues. Trimming took 4 bases from V and 4 from J; bases not matched to a gene: 13. The germline gives CDR1 SGHRS, CDR2 YFSETQ. This CDR3 is CASSTDRGFDFSTEAFF. CDR3 nucleotides: TGCGCCAGCAGCACGGACAGGGGGTTCGATTTTAGCACTGAAGCTTTCTTT.

In this sample, this clone turned up once. The rearrangement uses TRBV5-4 and TRBJ2-3, with 7 bases identical to TRBD1. The CDR3 is made up of 14 amino acids. CDR1 SGHNT and CDR2 YYREEE come from the germline V gene (reference sequence). J lost 2 bases, V lost 4 bases, and 4 bases had no gene match. The CDR3 sequence is CASSPGQYTDTQYF. The CDR3 DNA follows: TGTGCCAGCAGCCCGGGACAGTACACAGATACGCAGTATTTT.